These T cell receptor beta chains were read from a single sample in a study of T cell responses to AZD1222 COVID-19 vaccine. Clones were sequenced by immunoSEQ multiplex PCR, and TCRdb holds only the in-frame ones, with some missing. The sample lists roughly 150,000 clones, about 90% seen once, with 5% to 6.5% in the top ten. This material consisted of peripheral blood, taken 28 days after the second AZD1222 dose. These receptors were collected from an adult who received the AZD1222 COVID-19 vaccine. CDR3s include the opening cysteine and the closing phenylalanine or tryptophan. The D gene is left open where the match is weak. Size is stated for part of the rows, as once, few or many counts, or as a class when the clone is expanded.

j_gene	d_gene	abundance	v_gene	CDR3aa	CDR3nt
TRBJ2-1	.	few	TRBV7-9	CASSAGPGLLHNEQFF	TGTGCCAGCTCGGCCGGGCCAGGGCTCTTGCACAATGAGCAGTTCTTC
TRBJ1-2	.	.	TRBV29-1	CSVDGPRPGYTF	TGCAGCGTTGATGGGCCCCGACCAGGCTACACCTTC
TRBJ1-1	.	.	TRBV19	CASRIQGANTEAFF	TGTGCCAGTAGAATACAGGGAGCCAACACTGAAGCTTTCTTT
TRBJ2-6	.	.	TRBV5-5	CASSLRWSPGANVLTF	TGTGCCAGCAGCTTGAGGTGGAGCCCTGGGGCCAACGTCCTGACTTTC
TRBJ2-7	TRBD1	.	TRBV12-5	CASGPPGGQVARGSYEQYF	TGTGCTAGTGGTCCTCCCGGGGGACAGGTGGCGAGGGGCTCCTACGAGCAGTACTTC
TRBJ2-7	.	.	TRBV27	CASSGAGYEQYF	TGTGCCAGCAGCGGCGCGGGGTACGAGCAGTACTTC
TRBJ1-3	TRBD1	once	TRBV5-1	CASSQSWTGQGPGNTIYF	TGCGCCAGCAGCCAATCCTGGACAGGGCAGGGTCCTGGAAACACCATATATTTT
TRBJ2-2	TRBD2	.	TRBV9	CASSVGGGNTGELFF	TGTGCCAGCAGCGTTGGCGGGGGGAACACCGGGGAGCTGTTTTTT
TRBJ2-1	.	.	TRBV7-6	CASSPGNNEQFF	TGTGCCAGCAGCCCGGGCAACAATGAGCAGTTCTTC
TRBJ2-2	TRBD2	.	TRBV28	CASGGGLAGELGELFF	TGTGCCAGCGGAGGGGGACTAGCGGGAGAGCTCGGGGAGCTGTTTTTT
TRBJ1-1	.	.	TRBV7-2	CASSQGPSQGTEAFF	TGTGCCAGCAGCCAAGGCCCCTCCCAGGGCACTGAAGCTTTCTTT
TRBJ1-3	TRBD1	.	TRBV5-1	CASSLTGTGVGNTIYF	TGCGCCAGCAGCTTGACCGGGACAGGGGTCGGAAACACCATATATTTT
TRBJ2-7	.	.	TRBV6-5	CASKSGQVGYEQYF	TGTGCCAGCAAATCCGGGCAAGTAGGCTACGAGCAGTACTTC
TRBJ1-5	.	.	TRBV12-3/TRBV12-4	CASRLDNQPQHF	TGTGCAAGCCGGCTGGACAATCAGCCCCAGCATTTT
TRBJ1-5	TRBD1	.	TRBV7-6	CASSSGTVNSNQPQHF	TGTGCCAGCAGCTCGGGGACAGTCAATAGCAATCAGCCCCAGCATTTT
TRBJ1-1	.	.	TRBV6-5	CASSYSSSGGHTEAFF	TGTGCCAGCAGTTACTCGTCTTCTGGGGGTCACACTGAAGCTTTCTTT
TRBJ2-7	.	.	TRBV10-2	CASSESATGYEQYF	TGCGCCAGCAGTGAGTCGGCGACAGGCTACGAGCAGTACTTC
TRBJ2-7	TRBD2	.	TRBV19	CASRSSGRALYEQYF	TGTGCCAGTAGAAGCAGCGGGAGGGCCTTGTACGAGCAGTACTTC
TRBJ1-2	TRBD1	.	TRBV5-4	CASSLGGDRVSGYTF	TGTGCCAGCAGCTTGGGGGGGGACAGGGTTTCGGGCTACACCTTC
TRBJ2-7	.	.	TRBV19	CASSMSLNYEQYF	TGTGCCAGTAGTATGAGCCTGAACTACGAGCAGTACTTC
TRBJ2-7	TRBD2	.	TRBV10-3	CAISVFSGRNSYEQYF	TGTGCCATCAGTGTGTTTAGCGGGAGGAACTCCTACGAGCAGTACTTC
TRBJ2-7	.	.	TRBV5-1	CASSSGRNYEQYF	TGCGCCAGCAGCTCCGGGCGGAACTACGAGCAGTACTTC
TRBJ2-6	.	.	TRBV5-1	CATEGTSGANVLTF	TGCGCCACGGAGGGGACCTCTGGGGCCAACGTCCTGACTTTC
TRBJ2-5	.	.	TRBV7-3	CASSLSGSRETQYF	TGTGCCAGCAGCTTAAGTGGTAGTCGGGAGACCCAGTACTTC
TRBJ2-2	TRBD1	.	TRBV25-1	CASSGRTGSWTGELFF	TGTGCCAGCAGTGGTCGGACAGGGTCTTGGACCGGGGAGCTGTTTTTT
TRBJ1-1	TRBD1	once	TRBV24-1	CATAQGDRNTEAFF	TGTGCCACCGCTCAGGGGGACCGGAACACTGAAGCTTTCTTT
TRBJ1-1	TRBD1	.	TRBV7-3	CASSLIQGTEAFF	TGTGCCAGCAGCTTAATACAGGGGACTGAAGCTTTCTTT
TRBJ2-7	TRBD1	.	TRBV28	CASSPHRDRSSTEQYF	TGTGCCAGCAGTCCTCACCGGGACAGGTCTTCGACCGAGCAGTACTTC
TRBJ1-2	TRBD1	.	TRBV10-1	CASSPGTGDANYGYTF	TGCGCCAGCAGCCCCGGGACAGGGGACGCTAACTATGGCTACACCTTC
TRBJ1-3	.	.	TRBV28	CASSLPVTHSGNTIYF	TGTGCCAGCAGTTTGCCCGTCACACACTCTGGAAACACCATATATTTT
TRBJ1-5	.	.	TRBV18	CASSPYQDNQPQHF	TGTGCCAGCTCACCATATCAGGATAATCAGCCCCAGCATTTT
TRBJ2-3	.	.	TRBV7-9	CASSTNRGTDTQYF	TGTGCCAGCAGCACAAATCGGGGCACAGATACGCAGTATTTT
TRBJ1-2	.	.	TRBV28	CASSFQGRNYGYTF	TGTGCCAGCAGTTTCCAAGGGCGGAACTATGGCTACACCTTC
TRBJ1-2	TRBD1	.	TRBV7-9	CASSPSTGGTGGYTF	TGTGCCAGCAGCCCGTCGACAGGGGGGACGGGTGGCTACACCTTC
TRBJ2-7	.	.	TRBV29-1	CSVEGTTYEQYF	TGCAGCGTTGAGGGGACAACCTACGAGCAGTACTTC
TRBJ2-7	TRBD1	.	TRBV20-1	CSASSVDRVFIHEQYF	TGCAGTGCTAGTTCTGTGGACAGGGTTTTTATCCACGAGCAGTACTTC
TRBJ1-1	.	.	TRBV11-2	CASSPTLGNTEAFF	TGTGCCAGCAGCCCTACCCTGGGGAACACTGAAGCTTTCTTT
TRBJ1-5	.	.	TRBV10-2	CASSDQGYNQPQHF	TGCGCCAGCAGTGATCAGGGGTACAATCAGCCCCAGCATTTT
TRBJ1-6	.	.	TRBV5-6	CASSPDRTLSPLHF	TGTGCCAGCAGCCCGGACAGAACCCTTTCACCCCTCCACTTT
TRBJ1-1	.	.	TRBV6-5	CASSYRTEAFF	TGTGCCAGCAGTTACAGGACAGAAGCTTTCTTT
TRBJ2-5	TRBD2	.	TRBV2	CASTGGIAGKQETQYF	TGTGCCAGCACTGGGGGAATAGCGGGGAAACAAGAGACCCAGTACTTC
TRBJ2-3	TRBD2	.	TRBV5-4	CASSPRRGGGRLADTQYF	TGTGCCAGCAGCCCCAGACGGGGGGGCGGGAGATTAGCAGATACGCAGTATTTT
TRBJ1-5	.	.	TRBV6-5	CASTGDVNQPQHF	TGTGCCAGCACAGGGGACGTCAATCAGCCCCAGCATTTT
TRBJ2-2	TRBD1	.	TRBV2	CASRTQGANTGELFF	TGTGCCAGCAGGACCCAGGGGGCGAACACCGGGGAGCTGTTTTTT
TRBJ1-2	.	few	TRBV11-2	CASSLTSNYGYTF	TGTGCCAGCAGCTTGACGTCTAACTATGGCTACACCTTC
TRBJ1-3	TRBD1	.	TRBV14	CASSPGPDRLGGNTIYF	TGTGCCAGCAGCCCGGGGCCGGACAGGCTGGGTGGAAACACCATATATTTT
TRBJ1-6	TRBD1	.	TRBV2	CASITDRDSPLHF	TGTGCCAGCATAACTGACAGGGATTCACCCCTCCACTTT
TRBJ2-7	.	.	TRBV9	CASSVAGGSTYEQYF	TGTGCCAGCAGCGTAGCAGGAGGATCTACCTACGAGCAGTACTTC
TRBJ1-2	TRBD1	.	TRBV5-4	CASSWRDRVSHRGGYTF	TGTGCCAGCAGTTGGAGGGACAGGGTATCCCATCGGGGTGGCTACACCTTC
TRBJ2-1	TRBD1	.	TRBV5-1	CASSPGTGGNEQFF	TGCGCCAGCAGCCCCGGGACAGGGGGTAATGAGCAGTTCTTC
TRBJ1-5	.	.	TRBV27	CASSTWGDGNQPQHF	TGTGCCAGCAGTACCTGGGGGGATGGCAATCAGCCCCAGCATTTT
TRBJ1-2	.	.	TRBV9	CASSAQRGQISYGYTF	TGTGCCAGCAGCGCCCAGCGGGGTCAGATCTCCTATGGCTACACCTTC
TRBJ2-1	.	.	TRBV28	CASSLRGTLQFF	TGTGCCAGCAGTTTGAGGGGGACCCTTCAGTTCTTC
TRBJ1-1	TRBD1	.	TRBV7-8	CASSVRFGQGNTEAFF	TGTGCCAGCAGCGTCCGCTTCGGACAGGGTAACACTGAAGCTTTCTTT
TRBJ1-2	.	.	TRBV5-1	CASSPLPGQSYGYTF	TGCGCCAGCAGCCCCCTTCCCGGACAGTCCTATGGCTACACCTTC
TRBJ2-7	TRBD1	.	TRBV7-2	CASSSRGLVIWQYF	TGTGCCAGCAGCTCCAGGGGGCTAGTTATCTGGCAGTACTTC
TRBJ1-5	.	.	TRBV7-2	CASSLPSGGVTQPQHF	TGTGCCAGCAGCCTACCGTCGGGGGGGGTCACTCAGCCCCAGCATTTT
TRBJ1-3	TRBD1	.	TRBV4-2	CASSLTGQGSGNTIYF	TGTGCCAGCAGCCTGACCGGACAGGGGTCTGGAAACACCATATATTTT
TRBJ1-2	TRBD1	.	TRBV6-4	CASSERGTGGYGYTF	TGTGCCAGCAGTGAGAGGGGGACAGGGGGCTATGGCTACACCTTC